This TCR beta chain was obtained from a study of beta chain features in type 1 diabetes. Notes on the study in general: The influence of HLA type on TCRB rearrangement stayed undetermined. TCRB repertoires of naive, central memory and Treg cells appeared more similar among patients than among healthy donors. When VDJ junctions were examined, type 1 diabetes patients showed fewer insertions and more deletions.

Every bit of the isolated RNA underwent reverse transcription, so sequencing read expressed TCRB transcripts. Using immunoSEQ multiplex PCR, the repertoire was profiled, and TCRdb retains in-frame clones only, with some absent. The profile covers about 140,000 clones, with 9% to 10% appearing a single time and 0.65% taken by the ten largest. V lost 7 bases and J 7 bases, leaving 16 bases between the germline ends. From germline, CDR1 is SQVTM and CDR2 ANQGSEA. The CDR3 is made up of 12 amino acids. About this clone: Its antigen is currently unknown.

The V call is TRBV29-1, the J call TRBJ1-2; D is perhaps TRBD1 (5 bases). This sequence originates from a woman aged 40 to 50 in good health. The sequencing sample was made of central memory CD4+ T cells from blood. The CDR3 coding sequence is TGCAGCGCATCAGTCCAGGGCGGTGGCTACACCTTC. Protein sequence: CSASVQGGGYTF.